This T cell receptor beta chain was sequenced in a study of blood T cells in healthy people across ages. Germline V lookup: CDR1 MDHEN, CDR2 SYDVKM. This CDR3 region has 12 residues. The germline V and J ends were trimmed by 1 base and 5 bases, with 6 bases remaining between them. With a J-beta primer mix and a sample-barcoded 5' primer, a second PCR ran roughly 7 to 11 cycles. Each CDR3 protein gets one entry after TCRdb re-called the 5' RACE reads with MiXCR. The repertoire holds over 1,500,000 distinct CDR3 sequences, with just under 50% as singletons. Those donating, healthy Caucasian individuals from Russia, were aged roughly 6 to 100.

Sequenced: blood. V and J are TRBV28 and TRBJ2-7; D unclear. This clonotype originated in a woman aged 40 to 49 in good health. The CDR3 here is CASSLFIDEQYF. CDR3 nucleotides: TGTGCCAGCAGTTTATTTATCGACGAGCAGTACTTC.